These 22 T cell receptor beta chains share one sample of origin, sequenced in a study of blood T cell repertoires in COVID-19. Clones were read by immunoSEQ multiplex PCR, and TCRdb kept only the in-frame ones, dropping some. The table has 200,000 to 250,000 clones, approximately 83% seen once. The sequenced sample was peripheral blood. The receptors stem from a woman between 45 and 60 years old with acute or convalescent COVID-19.

The rearrangement joins TRBV19 to TRBJ1-1; a weak D match, TRBD1 (5 bases). This CDR3 region has 13 residues. The V and J ends lost 6 bases and 10 bases respectively, with 18 bases between them. Germline CDR1 is LNHDA and CDR2 is SQIVND (reference sequence). CDR3 residues: CASSRREGAAAFF. The CDR3 DNA follows: TGTGCCAGTAGCCGAAGGGAAGGGGCGGCAGCTTTCTTT.

The chain carries TRBV25-1 and TRBJ2-3; a possible D gene is TRBD1 (5 bases). With 7 bases removed from V and 2 bases from J, the gap between germline ends came to 10 bases. The CDR3 extends over 13 amino acids. Germline V gives CDR1 MGHDK, CDR2 SYGVNS. The CDR3 protein is CASTQQDTDTQYF. The CDR3 coding sequence is TGTGCCAGCACCCAACAGGACACAGATACGCAGTATTTT.

The V and J genes are TRBV2 and TRBJ2-1; 12 bases match TRBD2. The V segment lost 6 bases and the J segment 3 bases; nucleotides outside the gene matches: 6. Looked up from germline, CDR1 is SNHLY and CDR2 is FYNNEI. The CDR3 consists of 16 residues. The CDR3 is CASRATSGRLYNEQFF. In DNA, the CDR3 is TGTGCCAGCAGGGCGACTAGCGGGAGACTCTACAATGAGCAGTTCTTC.

This clone was found once. The rearrangement links TRBV2 to TRBJ1-2, with a weak D call TRBD1 (5 bases). From germline, CDR1 is SNHLY and CDR2 FYNNEI. There are 13 residues in the CDR3. The V end was cut by 6 bases, the J end by 4 bases, with 12 bases between. CDR3 DNA: TGTGCCAGCAGCGCGGGGGAAGCCTATGGCTACACCTTC. Protein: CASSAGEAYGYTF.

The chain combines TRBV5-1 with TRBJ2-5, with 11 bases fitting TRBD2. After removal of 0 bases from V and 1 base from J, the junction contained 5 bases not matched to a gene. The CDR3 is 17 residues long. Germline CDR1 reads SGHRS; CDR2 reads YFSETQ. The CDR3 reads CASSLVGLAGSQETQYF. In DNA form, the CDR3 reads TGCGCCAGCAGCTTGGTCGGACTAGCGGGTAGCCAAGAGACCCAGTACTTC. Looking up the rest from reference TRBV5-1 and TRBJ2-5 gives the full variable domain: KAGVTQTPRYLIKTRGQQVTLSCSPISGHRSVSWYQQTPGQGLQFLFEYFSETQRNKGNFPGRFSGRQFSNSRSEMNVSTLELGDSALYLCASSLVGLAGSQETQYFGPGTRLLVL.

The J gene is TRBJ1-2, the V gene TRBV28, with TRBD1 identical over 7 bases. CDR3 length: 15 residues. The V gene end was trimmed by 4 bases and the J gene end by 5 bases; junction bases not matched to a gene: 10. Germline V gene sequence: CDR1 MDHEN, CDR2 SYDVKM. In nucleotides, the CDR3 is TGTGCCAGCAGTTCGGGACAGCCTTCGTTTTATGGCTACACCTTC. This sequence encodes CASSSGQPSFYGYTF.

The chain joins TRBV28 to TRBJ2-7, with 11 bases fitting TRBD1. Germline assignment: CDR1 MDHEN and CDR2 SYDVKM. This CDR3 spans 16 amino acids. The trim removed 6 bases at V and 0 bases at J, leaving 7 bases unmatched. CDR3 nucleotides: TGTGCCAGCAGCGGACAGGGGGCTCCAAGCTCCTACGAGCAGTACTTC. Translated: CASSGQGAPSSYEQYF.

The V and J genes are TRBV18 and TRBJ1-6; D is unresolved. Per the germline V gene, CDR1 is KGHSH and CDR2 is LQKENI. V was clipped by 1 base and J by 0 bases, with 10 bases between them. There are 17 residues in the CDR3. CDR3 in amino acids: CASSPRDKSSYNSPLHF. The DNA of the CDR3 is TGTGCCAGCTCACCACGAGATAAGAGCTCCTATAATTCACCCCTCCACTTT.

A few counts support this clone. At one end the junction does not follow the germline gene, possibly because of a read error. This chain joins TRBV4-1 and TRBJ1-5; D possibly corresponds to TRBD1 (6 bases). The CDR3 is made up of 13 amino acids. CDR1 is MGHRA, CDR2 YSYEKL, per germline. This chain's CDR3 is CASSQVAGTPPHF. The CDR3 DNA follows: TGCGCCAGCAGCCAAGTTGCCGGGACACCCCCGCATTTT.

The J gene is TRBJ1-4, the V gene TRBV30; 7 nucleotides match TRBD1. Trimming took 5 bases from V and 4 from J; bases not matched to a gene: 7. Germline lookup yields CDR1 GTSNPN and CDR2 SVGIG (reference sequence). The CDR3 covers 14 residues. The CDR3 sequence: CAWGRQGGNEKLFF. CDR3 nucleotides: TGTGCCTGGGGAAGACAGGGCGGTAATGAAAAACTGTTTTTT.

V usage is TRBV5-6 and J usage is TRBJ2-1; 10 bases are shared with TRBD1. J gave up 4 bases and V 4 bases, and 5 bases lay outside the gene matches. CDR1 SGHDT and CDR2 YYEEEE come from the germline V gene. This CDR3 is built from 15 residues. DNA for the CDR3: TGTGCCAGCAGCCCCCGGGACAGGGGTTACAATGAGCAGTTCTTC. It codes for CASSPRDRGYNEQFF.

The chain links TRBV7-2 to TRBJ2-3; 7 bases map to TRBD1. The germline CDR1 and CDR2 sequences are SGHTA and FQGNSA. The CDR3 extends over 14 amino acids. After removal of 3 bases from V and 3 bases from J, the junction contained 3 bases not matched to a gene. CDR3 bases: TGTGCCAGCAGCTTCCCGACAGGGACAGATACGCAGTATTTT. Its translation: CASSFPTGTDTQYF.

The CDR3 region has the DNA TGTGCCAGCAGCCAGGCCCTACCGACAGTCGAGGCTCGGCAGTACTTC. Translation gives CASSQALPTVEARQYF. The gene calls are TRBV3-1 (or the pseudogene TRBV3-2) and TRBJ2-7; perhaps TRBD1 as D (5 bases). V was trimmed by 3 bases and J by 9 bases, leaving 24 bases between them. Germline V gene sequence: CDR1 LGHDT, CDR2 YNNKEL (reference sequence). The CDR3 contains 16 residues.

The rearrangement joins TRBV7-2 to TRBJ2-5; 9 bases align to TRBD2. The CDR3 runs to 15 residues. V lost 7 bases and J lost 4; bases outside the gene matches: 10. Germline V gives CDR1 SGHTA, CDR2 FQGNSA. The CDR3 loop is CASTFGGGRAETQYF. The DNA for the CDR3 is TGTGCCAGCACCTTTGGGGGCGGGAGGGCAGAGACCCAGTACTTC. Full variable domain (remainder filled in from reference TRBV7-2 and TRBJ2-5): GAGVSQSPSNKVTEKGKDVELRCDPISGHTALYWYRQSLGQGLEFLIYFQGNSAPDKSGLPSDRFSAERTGGSVSTLTIQRTQQEDSAVYLCASTFGGGRAETQYFGPGTRLLVL.

This clone showed up just once. The chain couples TRBV2 to TRBJ1-5; possibly TRBD1 for D (5 bases). The germline CDR1 and CDR2 sequences are SNHLY and FYNNEI. The CDR3 is 15 amino acids. V lost 3 bases, J lost 3 bases, and 12 bases lay in between. CDR3 loop: CASSDVGGANQPQHF. Written as DNA, the CDR3 is TGTGCCAGCAGTGATGTCGGAGGGGCCAATCAGCCCCAGCATTTT.

The rearrangement joins TRBV28 to TRBJ1-4, with D perhaps matching TRBD1 (6 bases). V was trimmed by 5 bases and J by 8 bases, leaving 15 bases between them. From germline, CDR1 is MDHEN and CDR2 SYDVKM. This CDR3 contains 14 residues. CDR3 nucleotides: TGTGCCAGCAGTCCAGGGGTGATGGAGGAAAAACTGTTTTTT. Translating it yields CASSPGVMEEKLFF.

The chain employs TRBV7-8 and TRBJ1-5; 8 positions match TRBD1. The germline V gene encodes CDR1 SGHVS and CDR2 FQNEAQ. V trimming: 5 bases; J trimming: 7 bases; junction bases outside the gene matches: 4. This CDR3 contains 13 residues. The CDR3 loop is CASSRTGNQPQHF. The CDR3, as DNA: TGTGCCAGCAGCCGGACAGGGAACCAGCCCCAGCATTTT.

The V call is TRBV27, the J call TRBJ1-5; D might be TRBD1 (6 bases). Trimming cost V 2 bases and J 9 bases, with 14 bases left between them. This CDR3 has 14 amino acids. Germline CDR1 MNHEY, CDR2 SMNVEV (reference sequence). The DNA of the CDR3 is TGTGCCAGCAGTTTAGTGGACAGTAGTTGGCCCCAGCATTTT. It is translated as CASSLVDSSWPQHF.

This CDR3 reads CASSLEGTGGPNQPQHF. In DNA, the CDR3 is TGTGCCAGCAGCTTAGAGGGGACAGGGGGCCCTAATCAGCCCCAGCATTTT. The chain has TRBV7-8 and TRBJ1-5, with 12 bases that match TRBD1. Looked up from germline, CDR1 is SGHVS and CDR2 is FQNEAQ. The CDR3 covers 17 residues. The J segment lost 4 bases and the V segment lost 1 base, leaving 5 bases of the junction unmatched.

This chain links TRBV11-2 with TRBJ2-7; weak D call: TRBD2 (5 bases). The CDR3 extends over 16 amino acids. From germline, CDR1 is SGHAT and CDR2 FQNNGV. Trimming took off 0 bases at V and 3 bases at J, with 15 bases between the two ends. CDR3 DNA: TGTGCCAGCAGCTTAGAAGGGTATTTAGCGATCTACGAGCAGTACTTC. Translated: CASSLEGYLAIYEQYF. Using reference TRBV11-2 and TRBJ2-7 for the parts outside the CDR3, the full variable domain is EAGVAQSPRYKIIEKRQSVAFWCNPISGHATLYWYQQILGQGPKLLIQFQNNGVVDDSQLPKDRFSAERLKGVDSTLKIQPAKLEDSAVYLCASSLEGYLAIYEQYFGPGTRLTVT.

The chain recombines TRBV28 with TRBJ1-4; TRBD1 agrees at 9 bases. J lost 8 bases, V lost 6 bases, and 10 bases had no gene match. There are 15 residues in the CDR3. Germline CDR1 MDHEN, CDR2 SYDVKM. DNA of the CDR3: TGTGCCAGCAGCCGACCGGGACAGGGCCTCGAAAAACTGTTTTTT. As protein: CASSRPGQGLEKLFF.

This chain joins TRBV19 and TRBJ1-5, with D perhaps matching TRBD1 (5 bases). The germline CDR1 and CDR2 sequences are LNHDA and SQIVND (reference sequence). The CDR3 is 14 amino acids. V lost 7 bases and J 9 bases, leaving 19 bases between the germline ends. CDR3 nucleotide sequence: TGTGCCAGTAATGATCAGGGAATTAGCAGGCCCCAGCATTTT. Its protein is CASNDQGISRPQHF.